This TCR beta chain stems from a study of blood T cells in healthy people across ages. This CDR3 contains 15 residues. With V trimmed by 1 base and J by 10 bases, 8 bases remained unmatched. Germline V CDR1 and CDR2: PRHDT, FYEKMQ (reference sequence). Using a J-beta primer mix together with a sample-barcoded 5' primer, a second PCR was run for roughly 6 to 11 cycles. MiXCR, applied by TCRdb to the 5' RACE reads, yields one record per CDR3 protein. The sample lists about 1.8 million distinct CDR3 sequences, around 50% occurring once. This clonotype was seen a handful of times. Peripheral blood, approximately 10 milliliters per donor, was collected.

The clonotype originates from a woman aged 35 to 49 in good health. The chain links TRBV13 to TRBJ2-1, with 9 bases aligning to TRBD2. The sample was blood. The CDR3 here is CASSLAGGGAEEQFF. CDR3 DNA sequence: TGTGCCAGCAGCTTAGCTGGCGGGGGGGCGGAAGAGCAGTTCTTC.